A single sample is the source of the 30 T cell receptor beta chains below, sequenced in a study of T cell changes during pregnancy in multiple sclerosis (dated by TCRdb to between 2018 and 2021). The method was the immunoSEQ multiplex PCR assay. In its TCRdb copy, this immuneACCESS table keeps in-frame sequences only and misses some clones. Where compared with another copy, unresolved V genes explain less than half of these, and the others have no known cause. Present in this sample are 84,000 or so clones, 85% to 95% of which were seen just once. The ten largest clonotypes hold more than 2% of the sample. Sample: peripheral blood, taken in the third trimester of pregnancy. Receptors were obtained from a female donor with multiple sclerosis, enrolled in a pregnancy study.

This clone was recorded once. V and J are TRBV6-5 and TRBJ2-6; TRBD1 aligns across 7 bases. The trim removed 8 bases at V and 0 bases at J, leaving 4 bases unmatched. Germline V lookup: CDR1 MNHEY, CDR2 SVGAGI. The CDR3 is 15 residues long. CDR3 coding DNA: TGTGCCAGCGCTTGGACAGGCTCTGGGGCCAACGTCCTGACTTTC. Translation: CASAWTGSGANVLTF.

The chain has TRBV7-2 and TRBJ2-1; 14 nucleotides agree with TRBD2. The CDR3 has 17 residues. V lost 5 bases, J lost 8 bases, and 11 bases stayed unmatched. Looked up from germline, CDR1 is SGHTA and CDR2 is FQGNSA. CDR3 nucleotides: TGTGCCAGCAGCAGAGAGCTACCGGGACTAGCGGGGGATGAGCAGTTCTTC. This codes for CASSRELPGLAGDEQFF.

The chain recombines TRBV12-5 with TRBJ2-5, with D unclear. V gave up 6 bases and J gave up 2 bases, with 10 bases separating them. The CDR3 loop spans 13 amino acids. Germline lookup yields CDR1 LGHNT and CDR2 FRNRAP. DNA for the CDR3: TGTGCTAGTGGCTGGGCCCTACAAGAGACCCAGTACTTC. Encoded protein: CASGWALQETQYF.

The chain combines TRBV2 with TRBJ1-5; no reliable D call. The ends were cut back, 1 base at V and 5 bases at J, with 12 bases in the middle. Per the germline V gene, CDR1 is SNHLY and CDR2 is FYNNEI. The length of the CDR3 is 15 residues. The CDR3, as DNA: TGTGCCAGCAGTGAAGGGAGGGTCCAGGATCAGCCCCAGCATTTT. Amino acids: CASSEGRVQDQPQHF.

Within the sample, this clone is medium-sized. This chain uses TRBV27 with TRBJ1-1; D uncertain. This CDR3 has 14 amino acids. Germline CDR1 reads MNHEY; CDR2 reads SMNVEV (reference sequence). The V gene lost 4 bases and the J gene lost 4 bases, with 13 bases spanning the gap. CDR3 sequence reads: CASSSGLSITEAFF. The CDR3 DNA sequence: TGTGCCAGCAGTTCCGGACTGTCGATCACTGAAGCTTTCTTT.

The chain combines TRBV19 with TRBJ2-7, with 11 nucleotides matching TRBD1. After removal of 5 bases from V and 7 bases from J, the junction contained 7 bases not matched to a gene. Germline V gene data show CDR1 as LNHDA and CDR2 as SQIVND (reference sequence). The CDR3 contains 14 residues. CDR3 nucleotide sequence: TGTGCCAGTAGTCACGGACAGGGGGCGGATGAGCAGTACTTC. It specifies CASSHGQGADEQYF.

Only one count was recorded for this clone. This chain joins TRBV19 and TRBJ1-1, with D perhaps matching TRBD1 (5 bases). This CDR3 has 13 amino acids. Between the trimmed V and J ends, which lost 6 bases and 8 bases, there was a span of 16 bases. Germline CDR1 reads LNHDA; CDR2 reads SQIVND (reference sequence). CDR3 in amino acids: CASSAGQPGEAFF. DNA for the CDR3: TGTGCCAGTAGCGCCGGACAACCAGGGGAAGCTTTCTTT.

CDR3 bases: TGTGCCAGTATTAGCGGAGGCTCTGGAAACACCATATATTTT. Protein sequence: CASISGGSGNTIYF. The chain employs TRBV30 and TRBJ1-3; D is unclear. The germline CDR1 and CDR2 sequences are GTSNPN and SVGIG (reference sequence). The V gene lost 8 bases and the J gene lost 0 bases, with 14 bases spanning the gap. The CDR3 spans 14 residues.

V is TRBV7-3 and J is TRBJ1-1, with 7 bases that match TRBD1. CDR1 and CDR2 from the germline V gene are SGHTA and FQGTGA. The CDR3 consists of 13 residues. V lost 5 bases and J lost 4; bases outside the gene matches: 4. The CDR3: CASSIQGSTEAFF. The CDR3 DNA sequence: TGTGCCAGCAGCATACAGGGGAGCACTGAAGCTTTCTTT.

This CDR3 reads CASSPQRGTYEQYF. CDR3 sequence (DNA): TGTGCCAGCTCACCACAGAGGGGGACCTACGAGCAGTACTTC. This sequence joins TRBV18 and TRBJ2-7, with a possible D match to TRBD1 (6 bases). Germline assignment: CDR1 KGHSH and CDR2 LQKENI. V was cut by 1 base and J by 2 bases, with 9 bases left in between. This CDR3 spans 14 amino acids.

The gene calls are TRBV6-5 and TRBJ1-2, with a tentative D call TRBD1 (5 bases). Germline assignment: CDR1 MNHEY and CDR2 SVGAGI. V gave up 0 bases and J gave up 4 bases, with 9 bases separating them. The CDR3 runs 14 residues. The CDR3, as DNA: TGTGCCAGCAGTTACTCGGGGACTACCTATGGCTACACCTTC. This translates into CASSYSGTTYGYTF.

The chain couples TRBV6-1 to TRBJ2-7, with 14 bases fitting TRBD2. Per germline, CDR1 MNHNS and CDR2 SASEGT. Trimming cost V 10 bases and J 7 bases; bases outside gene matches: 6. The CDR3 sequence is 13 residues long. The CDR3 region has the DNA TGTGCCACCCGACTAGCGGGGGGGCAGGAGCAGTACTTC. Its translation is CATRLAGGQEQYF.

The chain joins TRBV19 to TRBJ1-5; perhaps TRBD1 as D (5 bases). This CDR3 is built from 15 residues. Germline V gene lookup returns CDR1 LNHDA and CDR2 SQIVND (reference sequence). V was trimmed by 3 bases and J by 3 bases, leaving 12 bases between them. The CDR3 protein is CASSILDTLNQPQHF. CDR3 sequence (DNA): TGTGCCAGTAGTATTTTGGACACTCTCAATCAGCCCCAGCATTTT. The whole variable domain, remainder taken from reference TRBV19 and TRBJ1-5, is DGGITQSPKYLFRKEGQNVTLSCEQNLNHDAMYWYRQDPGQGLRLIYYSQIVNDFQKGDIAEGYSVSREKKESFPLTVTSAQKNPTAFYLCASSILDTLNQPQHFGDGTRLSIL.

The rearrangement uses TRBV6-5 and TRBJ2-7; D not certain. Per the germline V gene, CDR1 is MNHEY and CDR2 is SVGAGI. The V end lost 0 bases, the J end lost 5 bases, and 11 bases lay between the germline ends. This CDR3 has 14 residues. The DNA of the CDR3 is TGTGCCAGCAGTTACTCTGGCCTCAGTCACGAGCAGTACTTC. Its protein is CASSYSGLSHEQYF.

The genes are TRBV5-8 and TRBJ1-2; D is undetermined. CDR3 length equals 13 residues. Trimming cost V 5 bases and J 7 bases, with 15 bases left between them. Germline V CDR1 and CDR2: SGHTS, YDEGEE. In nucleotides, the CDR3 is TGTGCCAGCAGGGAGGTTTTTGGAAGTGGCTACACCTTC. It translates to CASREVFGSGYTF.

The chain employs TRBV9 and TRBJ2-1, with TRBD2 as a possible D gene (6 bases). V was shortened by 2 bases and J by 5 bases, with 14 bases between the two germline ends. This CDR3 region has 15 residues. Germline loops: CDR1 SGDLS, CDR2 YYNGEE. In DNA form, the CDR3 reads TGTGCCAGCAGCGTGGCGGGGCCTAGCCACAATGAGCAGTTCTTC. Translation: CASSVAGPSHNEQFF.

The V gene is TRBV14, the J gene TRBJ1-2; the match to TRBD1 covers 9 bases. CDR3 length: 15 residues. CDR1 and CDR2 (germline): SGHDN, FVKESK. V lost 4 bases and J lost 6; bases outside the gene matches: 9. The CDR3 sequence is CASSLDRGRIHGYTF. The CDR3 nucleotides are TGTGCCAGCAGCCTGGACAGGGGTCGGATCCATGGCTACACCTTC.

This clone was seen more than once but under ten times. This rearrangement joins TRBV27 to TRBJ1-1, with 7 bases identical to TRBD1. Germline V lookup: CDR1 MNHEY, CDR2 SMNVEV (reference sequence). V shed 5 bases, J shed 7 bases, and the junction held 10 bases outside the gene matches. CDR3 length: 14 residues. CDR3 bases: TGTGCCAGCAGTATACGGACAGGCTATCATGAAGCTTTCTTT. Translating it yields CASSIRTGYHEAFF.

The chain joins TRBV9 to TRBJ2-1; D is uncertain. CDR1 SGDLS and CDR2 YYNGEE come from the germline V gene. Between the trimmed V and J ends, which lost 0 bases and 3 bases, there was a span of 7 bases. CDR3 size: 14 residues. Written as DNA, the CDR3 is TGTGCCAGCAGCGTAGGTGAGTTCTACAATGAGCAGTTCTTC. This sequence encodes CASSVGEFYNEQFF.

This chain links TRBV6-1 with TRBJ2-3, with D possibly being TRBD2 (6 bases). The V gene lost 8 bases and the J gene lost 2 bases, with 11 bases spanning the gap. CDR3 length: 13 amino acids. Germline V gives CDR1 MNHNS, CDR2 SASEGT. CDR3 DNA sequence: TGTGCCAGCCAGCGGGCGCCCACAGATACGCAGTATTTT. This gives the protein CASQRAPTDTQYF.

The rearrangement uses TRBV25-1 and TRBJ1-1, with D uncertain. This CDR3 has 14 amino acids. Deletions cut 2 bases from V and 10 bases from J, with 17 bases between. CDR1 and CDR2 (germline): MGHDK, SYGVNS. The CDR3 sequence: CASSEGGLRLGAFF. CDR3 coding DNA: TGTGCCAGCAGTGAAGGAGGGCTGCGACTTGGAGCTTTCTTT.

The chain employs TRBV9 and TRBJ2-7; 12 nucleotides agree with TRBD1. This CDR3 has 15 amino acids. Trimming cost V 4 bases and J 4 bases; bases outside gene matches: 6. Germline V gene data show CDR1 as SGDLS and CDR2 as YYNGEE. The CDR3 DNA is TGTGCCAGCAGCTTGCGGGACAGGGGGCCTTACGAGCAGTACTTC. It is translated as CASSLRDRGPYEQYF.

The J gene is TRBJ2-1, the V gene TRBV7-9; TRBD2 might be the D (5 bases). The V gene's germline CDR1 is SEHNR and CDR2 FQNEAQ (reference sequence). The CDR3 loop spans 11 amino acids. Trimming cost V 5 bases and J 10 bases, with 9 bases left between them. The chain's CDR3 is CASSDGVEQFF. For the CDR3, the DNA is TGTGCCAGCAGCGACGGGGTGGAGCAGTTCTTC. The full variable domain, rest sourced from reference TRBV7-9 and TRBJ2-1, is DTGVSQNPRHKITKRGQNVTFRCDPISEHNRLYWYRQTLGQGPEFLTYFQNEAQLEKSRLLSDRFSAERPKGSFSTLEIQRTEQGDSAMYLCASSDGVEQFFGPGTRLTVL.

The rearrangement uses TRBV2 and TRBJ1-4, with 7 nucleotides matching TRBD1. The CDR3 length is 15 residues. The junction had 6 bases not matched to a gene; V was cut back by 5 bases and J by 3 bases. Per the germline V gene, CDR1 is SNHLY and CDR2 is FYNNEI. The CDR3 region is CASSQQGWSNEKLFF. CDR3 sequence (DNA): TGTGCCAGCAGTCAACAGGGGTGGTCTAATGAAAAACTGTTTTTT. The full variable domain, rest sourced from reference TRBV2 and TRBJ1-4, is EPEVTQTPSHQVTQMGQEVILRCVPISNHLYFYWYRQILGQKVEFLVSFYNNEISEKSEIFDDQFSVERPDGSNFTLKIRSTKLEDSAMYFCASSQQGWSNEKLFFGSGTQLSVL.

V usage is TRBV6-1 and J usage is TRBJ2-7, with a tentative D call TRBD1 (5 bases). Germline values: CDR1 MNHNS, CDR2 SASEGT. The CDR3 loop spans 14 amino acids. V lost 6 bases and J lost 0, with 12 bases in between. The CDR3 loop is CASSPRDISYEQYF. In nucleotides, the CDR3 is TGTGCCAGCAGCCCCAGGGATATCTCCTACGAGCAGTACTTC.

The chain couples TRBV9 to TRBJ1-1, with D tentatively TRBD1 (5 bases). CDR3 length: 14 residues. Trimming left V 4 bases short and J 5 bases short, with 15 bases between. Germline CDR1 and CDR2: SGDLS and YYNGEE. The CDR3 spells CASSPGGGWTEAFF. The CDR3 nucleotides read TGTGCCAGCAGCCCGGGTGGGGGGTGGACTGAAGCTTTCTTT.

V and J are TRBV23-1 and TRBJ2-7; possible D gene TRBD2, 7 bases. TRBV23-1 carries the ORF label, with uncertain function. V was shortened by 3 bases and J by 0 bases, with 18 bases between the two germline ends. There are 17 residues in the CDR3. The CDR3 loop is CASSHPLGGASSYEQYF. In DNA, the CDR3 is TGCGCCAGCAGTCACCCCTTAGGGGGGGCGAGCTCCTACGAGCAGTACTTC.

In this sample, this clone turned up once. The chain recombines TRBV5-4 with TRBJ2-1, with TRBD2 matching 14 bases. Per germline, CDR1 SGHNT and CDR2 YYREEE (reference sequence). With 7 bases clipped from V and 9 bases from J, the junction kept 3 bases outside the gene matches. CDR3 length: 13 amino acids. For the CDR3, the DNA is TGTGCCAGCGGACTAGCGGGGGGCGGTGAGCAGTTCTTC. Its protein product is CASGLAGGGEQFF.

The V call is TRBV9, the J call TRBJ2-7; D is possibly TRBD2 (6 bases). Germline-derived CDR1 and CDR2 are SGDLS and YYNGEE. V was pared by 3 bases and J by 2 bases, with 24 bases between. This CDR3 is 18 amino acids long. In DNA form, the CDR3 reads TGTGCCAGCAGCGGGAGTGGTTCCCCGGGGGAACAGCCCTACGAGCAGTACTTC. Protein: CASSGSGSPGEQPYEQYF.

This clone has a handful of counts. The J gene is TRBJ1-4, the V gene TRBV27, with a possible D match to TRBD1 (5 bases). Germline CDR1 MNHEY, CDR2 SMNVEV (reference sequence). Trimming took off 6 bases at V and 0 bases at J, with 11 bases between the two ends. The CDR3 has 15 residues. The CDR3 is CASRLTGTTNEKLFF. CDR3 nucleotide sequence: TGTGCCAGCAGATTAACAGGAACAACTAATGAAAAACTGTTTTTT.